These 30 T cell receptor beta chains came from one sample sequenced in a study of T cells expressing NK-cell markers. After re-calling the 5' RACE reads, TCRdb lists one entry per CDR3 protein, DNA absent. The sample table includes 250,000 to 300,000 distinct CDR3 sequences. Sample: blood T cells: a sorted CD56 or NKG2C T cell subset, CD4+ or CD8+ T cells, or bulk PBMC T cells (not recorded which). The receptors were gathered from a man younger than 35 in good health.

The rearrangement uses TRBV7-9 and TRBJ1-6; the D gene TCRdb calls, TRBD1, cannot be checked with no DNA. Germline V gene sequence: CDR1 SEHNR, CDR2 FQNEAQ (reference sequence). This CDR3 is built from 14 residues. CDR3 amino acids: CASNLRDSSSPLHF.

This chain connects TRBV7-6 to TRBJ2-1; TCRdb's D call of TRBD2 is untestable without DNA. The CDR3 is made up of 18 amino acids. Germline-derived CDR1 and CDR2 are SGHVS and FNYEAQ. The CDR3 spells CASSLHRTSGRALTEQFF.

The rearrangement links TRBV11-2 to TRBJ1-1; the TRBD1 assignment by TCRdb is unverifiable without DNA. From germline, CDR1 is SGHAT and CDR2 FQNNGV. The CDR3 is 17 amino acids. The CDR3 sequence: CASSLVLGPGVNTEAFF.

This chain links TRBV20-1 with TRBJ2-3; TCRdb proposes TRBD1, but this gene call is untestable without DNA. The V gene's germline CDR1 is DFQATT and CDR2 SNEGSKA (reference sequence). This CDR3 region has 15 residues. This CDR3 reads CSASGWGAHTDTQYF.

The rearrangement uses TRBV5-4 and TRBJ2-1. Germline V gene lookup returns CDR1 SGHNT and CDR2 YYREEE (reference sequence). The CDR3 is 15 residues long. The CDR3: CASSSPVSSYNEQFF.

This chain uses TRBV6-1 with TRBJ2-3; TCRdb lists TRBD2, though no DNA is available to test this call. CDR1 and CDR2 (germline): MNHNS, SASEGT. The CDR3 length is 16 residues. The CDR3 is CASSPPGGGRVGTQYF.

The V call is TRBV18, the J call TRBJ1-5; the TCRdb D gene call, TRBD1, has no DNA to confirm it. This CDR3 region has 16 residues. CDR1 is KGHSH and CDR2 is LQKENI in the germline V gene. The CDR3 protein is CASSLDRAGSNQPQHF. The whole variable domain, filled in from reference TRBV18 and TRBJ1-5, reads NAGVMQNPRHLVRRRGQEARLRCSPMKGHSHVYWYRQLPEEGLKFMVYLQKENIIDESGMPKERFSAEFPKEGPSILRIQQVVRGDSAAYFCASSLDRAGSNQPQHFGDGTRLSIL.

The genes are TRBV20-1 and TRBJ1-6; TCRdb gives TRBD1 as the D gene, but with no DNA this cannot be confirmed. Per germline, CDR1 DFQATT and CDR2 SNEGSKA (reference sequence). The length of the CDR3 is 15 residues. The CDR3 region is CSARDLRGSYSPLHF.

The chain joins TRBV12-3 or TRBV12-4 to TRBJ2-5; TCRdb calls TRBD2, which cannot be checked without DNA. This CDR3 contains 14 residues. The CDR3 sequence is CASSSGTPRETQYF.

The rearrangement uses TRBV18 and TRBJ2-3; without DNA, the TCRdb call of TRBD1 cannot be checked. The CDR3 extends over 15 amino acids. Germline assignment: CDR1 KGHSH and CDR2 LQKENI. The CDR3 loop is CASSPPGQLRGTQYF.

The rearrangement joins TRBV20-1 to TRBJ2-2; TCRdb returns TRBD1, unconfirmable since there is no DNA. CDR3 length: 17 residues. Germline assignment: CDR1 DFQATT and CDR2 SNEGSKA (reference sequence). The CDR3 protein is CSAVGLGGTPNTGELFF.

This chain links TRBV29-1 with TRBJ2-1; TCRdb's D call of TRBD2 is untestable without DNA. The CDR3 spans 15 residues. Germline loops: CDR1 SQVTM, CDR2 ANQGSEA. CDR3 in amino acids: CSVESPSGSYNEQFF.

The chain employs TRBV15 and TRBJ2-5; TCRdb's D call, TRBD1, is unchecked because there is no DNA. From germline, CDR1 is LNHNV and CDR2 YYDKDF (reference sequence). The CDR3 consists of 14 residues. CDR3 protein: CATAKQGRQETQYF. Filled out from reference TRBV15 and TRBJ2-5, the complete variable domain reads DAMVIQNPRYQVTQFGKPVTLSCSQTLNHNVMYWYQQKSSQAPKLLFHYYDKDFNNEADTPDNFQSRRPNTSFCFLDIRSPGLGDTAMYLCATAKQGRQETQYFGPGTRLLVL.

The chain couples TRBV11-2 to TRBJ2-1; TCRdb lists TRBD2, though no DNA is available to test this call. Germline lookup yields CDR1 SGHAT and CDR2 FQNNGV. This CDR3 is 19 amino acids long. CDR3: CASSLVRLDFRSSYNEQFF.

The V and J genes are TRBV18 and TRBJ2-1; the TCRdb D gene call, TRBD2, has no DNA to confirm it. Germline CDR1 is KGHSH and CDR2 is LQKENI. This CDR3 contains 18 residues. The CDR3 is CASSPRTSGGSSYNEQFF. The full variable domain, in which reference TRBV18 and TRBJ2-1 provide the parts outside the CDR3, is NAGVMQNPRHLVRRRGQEARLRCSPMKGHSHVYWYRQLPEEGLKFMVYLQKENIIDESGMPKERFSAEFPKEGPSILRIQQVVRGDSAAYFCASSPRTSGGSSYNEQFFGPGTRLTVL.

The rearrangement uses TRBV7-2 and TRBJ2-5; TCRdb's D call, TRBD2, is unchecked because there is no DNA. Germline CDR1 is SGHTA and CDR2 is FQGNSA. The CDR3 has 15 amino acids. CDR3 loop: CASSLTSGSIETQYF.

This chain connects TRBV7-9 to TRBJ1-1; the D gene TCRdb calls, TRBD1, cannot be checked with no DNA. Per the germline V gene, CDR1 is SEHNR and CDR2 is FQNEAQ (reference sequence). The CDR3 runs 14 residues. This chain's CDR3 is CASSLVAGTGEAFF.

This chain joins TRBV10-3 and TRBJ1-2. This CDR3 is built from 13 residues. Germline V gives CDR1 ENHRY, CDR2 SYGVKD. The CDR3 spells CAISEGELYGYTF.

This chain joins TRBV12-5 and TRBJ2-1; with no DNA, the TCRdb D assignment of TRBD1 cannot be verified. Germline CDR1 is LGHNT and CDR2 is FRNRAP. The CDR3 extends over 17 amino acids. The CDR3 sequence is CASGSSRGQSSYNEQFF.

The J gene is TRBJ2-2, the V gene TRBV6-5. The length of the CDR3 is 14 residues. Germline CDR1 reads MNHEY; CDR2 reads SVGAGI. CDR3 loop: CASSYPDYTGELFF.

The chain joins TRBV7-2 to TRBJ2-1; TCRdb's D call, TRBD2, is unchecked because there is no DNA. This CDR3 is 17 amino acids long. The germline V gene has CDR1 SGHTA and CDR2 FQGNSA. CDR3 sequence: CASSPRTSSGSSNEQFF.

V is TRBV10-3 and J is TRBJ2-2; TCRdb calls TRBD2, which cannot be checked without DNA. The germline V gene encodes CDR1 ENHRY and CDR2 SYGVKD. This CDR3 has 15 amino acids. The CDR3 loop reads CAITGLAPNTGELFF.

The rearrangement links TRBV7-7 to TRBJ2-3; TCRdb's D call, TRBD2, is unchecked because there is no DNA. Germline loops: CDR1 SSHAT, CDR2 FNYEAQ (reference sequence). This CDR3 comprises 15 residues. CDR3 loop: CASSLGATSTDTQYF.

V gene TRBV12-3 or TRBV12-4 combines with J gene TRBJ1-6. CDR3 length: 13 residues. The CDR3 region is CASSLKEDSPLHF.

The V gene is TRBV7-8, the J gene TRBJ2-7; no DNA is available, so the TRBD1 call from TCRdb remains unchecked. CDR1 SGHVS and CDR2 FQNEAQ come from the germline V gene. This CDR3 has 14 residues. CDR3 protein: CASSLQGDNYEQYF.

J is TRBJ2-7 and V is TRBV7-2; absent DNA, TCRdb's TRBD1 call cannot be checked. Germline CDR1 SGHTA, CDR2 FQGNSA. CDR3 length equals 14 residues. The CDR3 region is CASRRDSNSYEQYF. Looking up the rest from reference TRBV7-2 and TRBJ2-7 gives the full variable domain: GAGVSQSPSNKVTEKGKDVELRCDPISGHTALYWYRQSLGQGLEFLIYFQGNSAPDKSGLPSDRFSAERTGGSVSTLTIQRTQQEDSAVYLCASRRDSNSYEQYFGPGTRLTVT.

The V and J genes are TRBV20-1 and TRBJ2-1; absent DNA, TCRdb's TRBD2 call cannot be checked. The CDR3 spans 16 residues. Germline assignment: CDR1 DFQATT and CDR2 SNEGSKA (reference sequence). CDR3 sequence: CSALSAGRAVIGEQFF.

The V and J genes are TRBV29-1 and TRBJ2-4; TCRdb selects TRBD1, and the lack of DNA leaves this call unchecked. From germline, CDR1 is SQVTM and CDR2 ANQGSEA. The CDR3 extends over 13 amino acids. The CDR3 loop reads CSVLAETGFIQYF.

The rearrangement uses TRBV28 and TRBJ2-7; the TCRdb D gene call, TRBD1, has no DNA to confirm it. This CDR3 comprises 15 residues. Germline values: CDR1 MDHEN, CDR2 SYDVKM. CDR3 residues: CASTTLSQGTYEQYF.

The CDR3 region is CASTRMSTDTQYF. The V and J genes are TRBV28 and TRBJ2-3; TCRdb's D call, TRBD1, is unchecked because there is no DNA. The germline V gene has CDR1 MDHEN and CDR2 SYDVKM. The CDR3 has 13 residues.